This T cell receptor beta chain was identified in a study of shared clonotypes between healthy human individuals. Across the whole study: Each donor contributed plates that comprised three CD4 naive, three CD4 memory, two CD8 naive and one CD8 memory. Study-wide results and caveats: For naive CD4 cells, around 5% of clonotypes were shared across a handful of donors.

This clone was counted once. Its antigen is unidentified. This table comes from immunoSEQ multiplex PCR, and its TCRdb copy is limited to in-frame clones, with some not included. This sample carries 550,000 to 800,000 clones, 90% of them seen once, and the ten largest clones take about a third. V was clipped by 3 bases and J by 4 bases, with 7 bases between them. The CDR3 has 13 residues. Germline lookup yields CDR1 WNHNN and CDR2 SYGVQD (reference sequence). This receptor was taken from a man younger than 35 in good health. Some clones in this sample may be carry-over from other donors' samples. The sequenced material came from memory CD8+ T cells from PBMCs. Regarding subset: CD45RO+ cells pooled with CCR7-negative TemRA cells. The V gene is TRBV10-1, the J gene TRBJ2-1; the D is unclear. CDR3 in DNA: TGCGCCAGCAGTGACCAGGTATACAATGAGCAGTTCTTC. Protein product: CASSDQVYNEQFF.